The clone carrying this T cell receptor (beta chain) was detected only a few times. Its antigen remains unknown. These data belong to a study of T-cell reconstitution after alpha-beta-depleted transplantation in children. The study's findings and limits: Surviving recipient T cells and intrathymic progenitors accounted for some patients' high TCRbeta diversity at day 60. Newly generated T cells supplied most T-cell counts and diversity one year post-transplant. There were reportedly several hundred expanded graft clones from which alpha-beta T cells came about two months after transplant.

CDR1 is DFQATT, CDR2 SNEGSKA, per germline (reference sequence). This CDR3 is 13 amino acids long. V dropped 4 bases and J dropped 4; count of bases not matched to a gene: 3. Unique molecular identifiers were incorporated into the prepared TCRbeta library. Each CDR3 protein gets one entry after TCRdb re-called the PCR reads with MiXCR. Of a few hundred thousand distinct CDR3 sequences listed, over 20% are singletons. The sequencing used PBMCs, collected before TCRalphabeta/CD19-depleted stem cell transplant. The chain recombines TRBV20-1 with TRBJ2-1; 8 nucleotides match TRBD2. The sequence was obtained from a boy under three years old with Wiskott-Aldrich syndrome, due to receive a stem cell transplant. The CDR3: CSATLAGYNEQFF. The CDR3 DNA follows: TGCAGTGCTACCCTAGCGGGTTACAATGAGCAGTTCTTC.